Listed here are 12 T cell receptor beta chains from one sample, sequenced in a study of cytomegalovirus exposure and HLA in healthy donors. 13 Jbeta primers and 60 Vbeta primers were used for the PCR. The table came from immunoSEQ multiplex PCR; TCRdb's copy has only in-frame clones and leaves some out. The sample includes roughly 100,000 clones, around 80% of them seen just once. The sequenced sample was PBMCs. These receptors were taken from a male donor in good health and CMV-seronegative.

Concerning this clone: The sample has other DNA sequences that encode this CDR3 too. The chain couples TRBV5-1 to TRBJ2-7, with 11 bases identical to TRBD2. Germline CDR1 SGHRS, CDR2 YFSETQ. V lost 2 bases and J lost 4; bases outside the gene matches: 8. The CDR3 runs 16 residues. DNA of the CDR3: TGCGCCAGCAGCTTTATTAGCGGGAGGGCTGATTACGAGCAGTACTTC. Encoded protein: CASSFISGRADYEQYF. Full variable domain (missing parts from reference TRBV5-1 and TRBJ2-7): KAGVTQTPRYLIKTRGQQVTLSCSPISGHRSVSWYQQTPGQGLQFLFEYFSETQRNKGNFPGRFSGRQFSNSRSEMNVSTLELGDSALYLCASSFISGRADYEQYFGPGTRLTVT.

This clone was detected only a few times. This chain joins TRBV6-5 and TRBJ2-1, with 8 bases that match TRBD2. J gave up 7 bases and V 8 bases, and 13 bases lay outside the gene matches. The CDR3 totals 15 residues. The germline V gene encodes CDR1 MNHEY and CDR2 SVGAGI. The CDR3 nucleotides read TGTGCCAGCGGTTTTCCGGGACTAGGAGGGAATGAGCAGTTCTTC. As protein: CASGFPGLGGNEQFF.

This clone was counted a few times. The chain combines TRBV7-9 with TRBJ1-1; the match to TRBD1 covers 8 bases. Trimming removed 6 bases from V and 6 bases from J; junction bases left unmatched: 12. Germline V CDR1 and CDR2: SEHNR, FQNEAQ (reference sequence). There are 15 residues in the CDR3. CDR3 sequence reads: CASSQDRGGWAEAFF. The CDR3 DNA reads as TGTGCCAGCAGTCAAGACAGGGGAGGTTGGGCTGAAGCTTTCTTT.

This chain links TRBV9 with TRBJ2-1, with D possibly being TRBD2 (5 bases). CDR3 length equals 14 residues. Per germline, CDR1 SGDLS and CDR2 YYNGEE. V gave up 0 bases and J gave up 8 bases, with 12 bases separating them. This CDR3 reads CASSVGAAMDEQFF. CDR3 bases: TGTGCCAGCAGCGTAGGAGCGGCTATGGATGAGCAGTTCTTC.

This sequence joins TRBV10-1 and TRBJ1-4, with D possibly being TRBD1 (6 bases). CDR3 length: 17 amino acids. Deletions cut 0 bases from V and 3 bases from J, with 14 bases between. The germline CDR1 and CDR2 sequences are WNHNN and SYGVQD (reference sequence). CDR3 DNA: TGCGCCAGCAGTGAGTCATGGGGGGGCGCATCTAATGAAAAACTGTTTTTT. It translates to CASSESWGGASNEKLFF.

The chain joins TRBV11-3 to TRBJ1-2; TRBD1 aligns across 9 bases. V shed 5 bases, J shed 6 bases, and the junction held 4 bases outside the gene matches. The CDR3 runs to 13 residues. CDR1 and CDR2 from the germline V gene are SGHNT and YENEEA. The CDR3 region has the DNA TGTGCCAGCAGCCGACAGGGGGACGATGGCTACACCTTC. Protein sequence: CASSRQGDDGYTF.

The chain carries TRBV15 and TRBJ1-4, with D tentatively TRBD1 (6 bases). Trimming removed 5 bases from V and 5 bases from J, with 12 bases in between. The germline V gene encodes CDR1 LNHNV and CDR2 YYDKDF (reference sequence). The CDR3 runs to 14 residues. CDR3 in amino acids: CATSATGSNEKLFF. CDR3 DNA sequence: TGTGCCACCAGCGCCACAGGGAGCAATGAAAAACTGTTTTTT.

This rearrangement joins TRBV4-3 to TRBJ2-1, with 15 bases fitting TRBD2. This CDR3 is 16 amino acids long. Trimming cost V 3 bases and J 9 bases; bases outside gene matches: 6. The V gene's germline CDR1 is LGHNA and CDR2 YSLEER. In nucleotides, the CDR3 is TGCGCCAGCAGCCAGGGACTAGCGGGAGGCGGTCCTGAGCAGTTCTTC. It specifies CASSQGLAGGGPEQFF.

V usage is TRBV13 and J usage is TRBJ1-2; TRBD1 aligns across 9 bases. The germline V gene encodes CDR1 PRHDT and CDR2 FYEKMQ (reference sequence). The CDR3 runs to 13 residues. With V trimmed by 5 bases and J by 7 bases, 5 bases remained unmatched. The CDR3 here is CASSAGTGTGYTF. The CDR3 nucleotides are TGTGCCAGCAGCGCCGGGACAGGGACTGGCTACACCTTC.

This chain uses TRBV11-2 with TRBJ2-2, with D perhaps TRBD2 (5 bases). Trimming shortened V by 5 bases and J by 6 bases, and 22 bases separated the two germline ends. The CDR3 totals 17 residues. Germline V gene data show CDR1 as SGHAT and CDR2 as FQNNGV. The CDR3 DNA reads as TGTGCCAGCAGCCATATCCTCGGGGTAGGCGGGTCCGGGGAGCTGTTTTTT. This encodes CASSHILGVGGSGELFF. Variable domain in full (rest from reference TRBV11-2 and TRBJ2-2): EAGVAQSPRYKIIEKRQSVAFWCNPISGHATLYWYQQILGQGPKLLIQFQNNGVVDDSQLPKDRFSAERLKGVDSTLKIQPAKLEDSAVYLCASSHILGVGGSGELFFGEGSRLTVL.

The V gene is TRBV9, the J gene TRBJ2-7, with 10 bases matching TRBD2. Germline-derived CDR1 and CDR2 are SGDLS and YYNGEE. After removal of 8 bases from V and 3 bases from J, the junction contained 11 bases not matched to a gene. CDR3 length: 15 amino acids. The CDR3 DNA reads TGTGCCAGACGAGCGCTAGCGGGGGACCTCTACGAGCAGTACTTC. Translating gives CARRALAGDLYEQYF.

This clone was detected a few times. The chain links TRBV6-1 to TRBJ1-1, with unresolved D. V was shortened by 1 base and J by 4 bases, with 7 bases between the two germline ends. The CDR3 sequence is 13 residues long. Germline CDR1 and CDR2: MNHNS and SASEGT. CDR3 nucleotide sequence: TGTGCCAGCAGTGAAGTGGAGAGCACTGAAGCTTTCTTT. This sequence encodes CASSEVESTEAFF.